These 16 T cell receptor beta chains share one sample of origin, sequenced in a study of CD8 T cells in Susac syndrome. A quantity of about 0.5 to 1 ug RNA underwent reverse transcription using random hexamers. TCRdb processed the immunoSEQ multiplex PCR reads anew with MiXCR; each CDR3 protein has one entry. The sample has about 120,000 distinct CDR3 sequences; roughly 94% are singletons. Sequencing used CD4+ T cells from PBMCs. These receptors came from a human donor with multiple sclerosis.

The chain is built from TRBV6-5 and TRBJ1-3; D gene unclear. This CDR3 region has 15 residues. Trimming left V 10 bases short and J 0 bases short, with 16 bases between. The germline V gene encodes CDR1 MNHEY and CDR2 SVGAGI. The CDR3 DNA is TGTGCCATAATTAACGGGCATTCCTCTGGAAACACCATATATTTT. Translation: CAIINGHSSGNTIYF.

Only one count was recorded for this clonotype. This chain links TRBV6-5 with TRBJ1-2, with 8 bases aligning to TRBD1. The V segment lost 6 bases and the J segment 6 bases; nucleotides outside the gene matches: 6. Germline CDR1 and CDR2: MNHEY and SVGAGI. The CDR3 contains 13 residues. In DNA form, the CDR3 reads TGTGCCAGCAGCATGACAGGGGTGGATGGCTACACCTTC. This codes for CASSMTGVDGYTF.

The rearrangement links TRBV6-5 to TRBJ2-3, with 9 bases aligning to TRBD2. Germline CDR1 is MNHEY and CDR2 is SVGAGI. This CDR3 comprises 15 residues. The V segment lost 6 bases and the J segment 4 bases; nucleotides outside the gene matches: 8. CDR3 nucleotides: TGTGCCAGCAGCCACGGGCTAGCGGGGCCAGATACGCAGTATTTT. Its protein is CASSHGLAGPDTQYF.

The J gene is TRBJ2-1, the V gene TRBV7-9; 9 bases line up with TRBD2. Per the germline V gene, CDR1 is SEHNR and CDR2 is FQNEAQ (reference sequence). The CDR3 is 15 amino acids. V was pared by 2 bases and J by 4 bases, with 3 bases of the junction left unmatched. CDR3 loop: CASSLRREGYNEQFF. The CDR3 nucleotides read TGTGCCAGCAGCTTAAGGCGGGAGGGATACAATGAGCAGTTCTTC.

The V call is TRBV11-2, the J call TRBJ2-3; D call uncertain. CDR1 SGHAT and CDR2 FQNNGV come from the germline V gene. This CDR3 comprises 15 residues. The germline V and J ends were trimmed by 0 bases and 1 base, with 8 bases remaining between them. The CDR3: CASSLDRVGTDTQYF. CDR3 nucleotides: TGTGCCAGCAGCTTAGATCGAGTCGGCACAGATACGCAGTATTTT.

The chain couples TRBV25-1 to TRBJ1-2; D unclear. The CDR3 extends over 12 amino acids. V was pared by 6 bases and J by 2 bases, with 7 bases between. Germline CDR1 reads MGHDK; CDR2 reads SYGVNS. The CDR3 is CASSRINYGYTF. The CDR3 nucleotides are TGTGCCAGCAGCAGGATAAACTATGGCTACACCTTC.

The chain is built from TRBV9 and TRBJ1-2, with D unclear. CDR3 size: 13 residues. Trimming cost V 0 bases and J 0 bases, with 3 bases left between them. The germline V gene encodes CDR1 SGDLS and CDR2 YYNGEE. This CDR3 is CASSVEANYGYTF. The CDR3 DNA is TGTGCCAGCAGCGTAGAAGCTAACTATGGCTACACCTTC.

The genes are TRBV7-2 and TRBJ2-6, with 7 bases lining up with TRBD2. Germline lookup yields CDR1 SGHTA and CDR2 FQGNSA. J was trimmed by 0 bases and V by 7 bases; bases with no gene match: 6. This CDR3 has 16 residues. CDR3 sequence (DNA): TGTGCCAGCAAACCGGGGGGAGCCTCTGGGGCCAACGTCCTGACTTTC. Translating gives CASKPGGASGANVLTF.

Only a few counts were recorded for this clonotype. The gene calls are TRBV3-1 and TRBJ2-3; D unclear. CDR3 length equals 13 residues. With 0 bases removed from V and 6 bases from J, the gap between germline ends came to 7 bases. From germline, CDR1 is LGHDT and CDR2 YNNKEL (reference sequence). The CDR3 loop reads CASSQEWSDTQYF. The CDR3 DNA reads as TGTGCCAGCAGCCAAGAATGGTCCGATACGCAGTATTTT.

V usage is TRBV30 and J usage is TRBJ1-2; D uncertain. The CDR3 has 12 residues. Germline V lookup: CDR1 GTSNPN, CDR2 SVGIG (reference sequence). V lost 4 bases and J 8 bases, leaving 14 bases between the germline ends. CDR3 DNA: TGTGCCTGGAATGAGGGCTCGGGGGGCTACACCTTC. It codes for CAWNEGSGGYTF. The entire variable domain, with the rest obtained from reference TRBV30 and TRBJ1-2, is as follows: SQTIHQWPATLVQPVGSPLSLECTVEGTSNPNLYWYRQAAGRGLQLLFYSVGIGQISSEVPQNLSASRPQDRQFILSSKKLLLSDSGFYLCAWNEGSGGYTFGSGTRLTVV.

The rearrangement joins TRBV11-2 to TRBJ2-7; TRBD2 aligns across 8 bases. The CDR3 has 14 amino acids. Germline-derived CDR1 and CDR2 are SGHAT and FQNNGV. The V and J ends lost 3 bases and 3 bases, in that order; junction bases with no gene match: 4. The CDR3, as DNA: TGTGCCAGCAGCTTTGAGCGGGAGATCTACGAGCAGTACTTC. It encodes CASSFEREIYEQYF.

V usage is TRBV6-2 or TRBV6-3 and J usage is TRBJ1-5, with 7 bases matching TRBD1. V shed 2 bases and J 7 bases; nucleotides not matched to a gene: 5. The CDR3 totals 14 residues. Germline CDR1 is MNHEY and CDR2 is SVGEGT. CDR3 in amino acids: CASSYVQGEQPQHF. Written as DNA, the CDR3 is TGTGCCAGCAGTTACGTCCAGGGGGAACAGCCCCAGCATTTT.

The count of this clonotype is one. The gene calls are TRBV6-2 or TRBV6-3 and TRBJ2-3, with D uncertain. V was pared by 6 bases and J by 0 bases, with 4 bases between. This CDR3 has 12 residues. The germline V gene encodes CDR1 MNHEY and CDR2 SVGEGT. The CDR3 here is CASRTSTDTQYF. CDR3 nucleotide sequence: TGTGCCAGCAGAACTAGCACAGATACGCAGTATTTT.

The genes are TRBV5-1 and TRBJ1-1; D not certain. Germline CDR1 reads SGHRS; CDR2 reads YFSETQ. The CDR3 is made up of 14 amino acids. V was clipped by 3 bases and J by 4 bases, with 13 bases between them. The CDR3 DNA is TGCGCCAGCAGCTGGAAGACGGACGCCACTGAAGCTTTCTTT. Protein: CASSWKTDATEAFF.

The gene calls are TRBV29-1 and TRBJ2-1, with 8 bases lining up with TRBD1. Trimming took 3 bases from V and 5 from J; bases not matched to a gene: 6. Germline CDR1 SQVTM, CDR2 ANQGSEA. The CDR3 has 14 amino acids. CDR3 loop: CSVDWDRRNNEQFF. CDR3 bases: TGCAGCGTTGATTGGGACAGGCGGAACAATGAGCAGTTCTTC.

This chain uses TRBV6-1 with TRBJ2-6; D unresolved. The germline V gene encodes CDR1 MNHNS and CDR2 SASEGT. V gave up 5 bases and J gave up 0 bases, with 5 bases separating them. The CDR3 is made up of 14 amino acids. The CDR3 DNA follows: TGTGCCAGCAGTAGGGTCTCTGGGGCCAACGTCCTGACTTTC. This gives the protein CASSRVSGANVLTF.